These T cell receptor beta chains were read from a single sample in a study of a mutant IDH1 vaccine in newly diagnosed glioma. The method was immunoSEQ multiplex PCR; TCRdb's version includes in-frame clones alone and lacks a portion of them. The table records approximately 54,000 clones, approximately 80% of them present only once. Sequenced here: PBMCs, sampled from a glioma patient treated with radiotherapy, temozolomide or both. The receptors stem from a man aged 18 to 30 with glioma. Both conserved end residues are trimmed from each CDR3.

V	J	CDR3
TRBV27	TRBJ1-4	ASSLGRNEKLF
TRBV19	TRBJ1-3	ASSGGTRGNTIY
TRBV27	TRBJ1-5	ASSPRDGSYYQPQH
TRBV5-1	TRBJ1-3	ASSFGQEGRGFLAGNTIY
TRBV6-6	TRBJ2-5	ASSYRGQVETQY
TRBV19	TRBJ2-2	ASNPRGGPTGELF
TRBV29-1	TRBJ2-3	SVEASGSTDTQY
TRBV30	TRBJ1-2	AWRWAEGYYGYT
TRBV11-2	TRBJ2-5	ASSLDRLAGQETQY
TRBV9	TRBJ1-1	ASSPRGTGTEAF
TRBV28	TRBJ1-2	ASSSSGTGVYGYT
TRBV2	TRBJ1-1	ASRRQGLNTEAF
TRBV18	TRBJ1-1	ASSPQLVTPENTEAF
TRBV30	TRBJ2-1	AWSGGGPRPNEQF
TRBV4-2	TRBJ2-7	ASSQDMGRQY
TRBV6-5	TRBJ1-1	ASSPIRNTEAF
TRBV4-2	TRBJ1-2	ASSQAGPSYGYT
TRBV7-2	TRBJ2-7	ASSVASGASYEQY
TRBV2	TRBJ2-5	ASSSILAGQETQY
TRBV7-2	TRBJ2-7	ASSLDGTYEQY
TRBV9	TRBJ1-1	ASSVEGPDAAF
TRBV7-2	TRBJ2-2	ASSLLAGGMAGELF
TRBV4-3	TRBJ1-4	ASSQDLTANEKLF
TRBV5-1	TRBJ2-7	ASSRSVGEQY
TRBV2	TRBJ2-5	ASTAQAGTIGETQY
TRBV6-5	TRBJ1-1	ASRGGQTFGTEAF
TRBV9	TRBJ1-3	ASSVLALPGSSGNTIY
TRBV7-2	TRBJ2-7	ASSLAGTEPYEQY
TRBV7-8	TRBJ1-5	ASSLVLFNQPQH